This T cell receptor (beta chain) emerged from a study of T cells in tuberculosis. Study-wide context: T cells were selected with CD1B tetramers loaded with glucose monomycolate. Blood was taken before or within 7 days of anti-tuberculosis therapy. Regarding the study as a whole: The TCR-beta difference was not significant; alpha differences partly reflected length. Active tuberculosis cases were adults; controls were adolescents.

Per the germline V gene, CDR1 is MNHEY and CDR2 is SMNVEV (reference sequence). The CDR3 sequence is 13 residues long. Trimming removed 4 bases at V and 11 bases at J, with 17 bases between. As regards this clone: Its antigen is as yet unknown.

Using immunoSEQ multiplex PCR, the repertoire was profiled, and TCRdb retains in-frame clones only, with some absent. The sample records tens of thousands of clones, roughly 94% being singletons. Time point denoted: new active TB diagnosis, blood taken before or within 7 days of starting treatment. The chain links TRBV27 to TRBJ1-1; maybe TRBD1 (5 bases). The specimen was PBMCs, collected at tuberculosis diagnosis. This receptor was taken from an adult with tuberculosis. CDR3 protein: CASSSHGDGGAFF. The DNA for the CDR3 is TGTGCCAGCAGTTCTCATGGTGACGGGGGGGCTTTCTTT.